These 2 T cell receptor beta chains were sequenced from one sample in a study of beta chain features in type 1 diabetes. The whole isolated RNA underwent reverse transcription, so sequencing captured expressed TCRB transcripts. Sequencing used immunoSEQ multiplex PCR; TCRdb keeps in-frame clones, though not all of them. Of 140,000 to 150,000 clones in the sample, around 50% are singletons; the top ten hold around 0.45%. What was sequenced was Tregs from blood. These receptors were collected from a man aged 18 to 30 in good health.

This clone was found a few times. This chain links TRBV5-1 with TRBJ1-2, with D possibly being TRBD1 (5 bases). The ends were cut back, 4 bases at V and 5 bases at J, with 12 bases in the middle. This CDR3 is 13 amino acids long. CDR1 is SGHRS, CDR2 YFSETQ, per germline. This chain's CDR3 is CASSPEGEYGYTF. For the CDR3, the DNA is TGCGCCAGCAGCCCGGAAGGGGAATATGGCTACACCTTC.

CDR3 nucleotide sequence: TGTGCCAGCAGCCGCCTTCGGAGACAGGGTATATTGGTGAACACTGAAGCTTTCTTT. Translation gives CASSRLRRQGILVNTEAFF. The rearrangement links TRBV4-2 to TRBJ1-1, with 7 bases matching TRBD1. In germline, CDR1 is LGHNA, CDR2 YNFKEQ. This CDR3 has 19 residues. With V trimmed by 4 bases and J by 0 bases, 17 bases remained unmatched.